This T cell receptor beta chain came from a study of blood T cell repertoires in COVID-19. Study-level information: Spain, Italy and the United States supplied samples that represented acute and convalescent COVID-19.

Using immunoSEQ multiplex PCR, the repertoire was profiled, and TCRdb retains in-frame clones only, with some absent. The profile shows about 160,000 clones, approximately 87% of them singletons. The CDR3 has 15 residues. Deletions cut 6 bases from V and 2 bases from J, with 15 bases between. Germline values: CDR1 SNHLY, CDR2 FYNNEI. Cohorts were assigned according to the clinical history that participants reported. Cohort 3 recovered donors had two negative PCRs, clearance, or symptom resolution. The V call is TRBV2, the J call TRBJ2-3, with a weak D call TRBD2 (5 bases). The sample taken for sequencing was PBMCs or T cells enriched from blood (not recorded which). The TCR sequence derives from a woman between 50 and 59 years old who had recovered from COVID-19. The CDR3 is CASRASDSYTDTQYF. Written as DNA, the CDR3 is TGTGCCAGCAGAGCCTCGGACTCCTACACAGATACGCAGTATTTT.